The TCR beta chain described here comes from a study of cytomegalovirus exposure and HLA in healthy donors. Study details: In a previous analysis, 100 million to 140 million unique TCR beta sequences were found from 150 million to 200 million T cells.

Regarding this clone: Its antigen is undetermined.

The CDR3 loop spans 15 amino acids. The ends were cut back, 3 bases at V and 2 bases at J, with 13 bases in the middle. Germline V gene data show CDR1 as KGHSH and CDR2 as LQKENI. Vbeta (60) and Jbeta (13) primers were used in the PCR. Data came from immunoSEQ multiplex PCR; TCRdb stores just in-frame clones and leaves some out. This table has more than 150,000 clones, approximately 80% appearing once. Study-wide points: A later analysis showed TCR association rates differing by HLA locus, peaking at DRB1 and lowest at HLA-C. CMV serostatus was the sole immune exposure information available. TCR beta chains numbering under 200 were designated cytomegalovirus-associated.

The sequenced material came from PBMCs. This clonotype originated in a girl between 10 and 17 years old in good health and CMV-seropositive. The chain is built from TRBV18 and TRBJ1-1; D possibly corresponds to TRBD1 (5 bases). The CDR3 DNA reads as TGTGCCAGCTCACCCTCCTCCGGGGGAAACACTGAAGCTTTCTTT. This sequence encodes CASSPSSGGNTEAFF.